Shown below are 23 T cell receptor beta chains from a single sample sequenced in a study of shared T cell receptors in the human thymus. This table comes from immunoSEQ multiplex PCR, and its TCRdb copy is limited to in-frame clones, with some not included. The sample holds 550,000 to 800,000 clones, 70% to 90% seen once. This sample was shared with a second study, whose subject was human thymus T cells.

Material: thymocytes. Receptors were obtained from a girl under three years old with a congenital heart defect.

The chain joins TRBV12-5 to TRBJ2-2, with 8 bases aligning to TRBD1. The CDR3 spans 17 residues. Unmatched junction bases numbered 19, after V lost 9 bases and J lost 7 bases. Looked up from germline, CDR1 is LGHNT and CDR2 is FRNRAP. The CDR3 reads CASSRDRGPRGSGELFF. The CDR3 DNA sequence: TGTGCTAGCAGCCGTGACAGGGGCCCCCGTGGGAGCGGGGAGCTGTTTTTT. The full variable domain, with the rest looked up from reference TRBV12-5 and TRBJ2-2, is DARVTQTPRHKVTEMGQEVTMRCQPILGHNTVFWYRQTMMQGLELLAYFRNRAPLDDSGMPKDRFSAEMPDATLATLKIQPSEPRDSAVYFCASSRDRGPRGSGELFFGEGSRLTVL.

The J gene is TRBJ2-2, the V gene TRBV9; 8 bases are a match to TRBD1. This CDR3 comprises 14 residues. From germline, CDR1 is SGDLS and CDR2 YYNGEE. With 6 bases clipped from V and 1 base from J, the junction kept 2 bases outside the gene matches. CDR3 residues: CASTGQGNTGELFF. The CDR3 DNA follows: TGTGCCAGCACCGGACAGGGGAACACCGGGGAGCTGTTTTTT.

This sequence joins TRBV7-2 and TRBJ2-7; D ambiguous. Trimming pared 5 bases from V and 3 bases from J, leaving 8 bases between. The V gene's germline CDR1 is SGHTA and CDR2 FQGNSA. The CDR3 sequence is 12 residues long. CDR3 loop: CASSPNFYEQYF. The DNA for the CDR3 is TGTGCCAGCAGCCCAAACTTCTACGAGCAGTACTTC.

The rearrangement joins TRBV5-1 to TRBJ2-7, with 14 bases identical to TRBD2. The trim removed 3 bases at V and 5 bases at J, leaving 7 bases unmatched. The germline V gene has CDR1 SGHRS and CDR2 YFSETQ. CDR3 length: 16 amino acids. The CDR3 sequence: CASSSTSGGAVNEQYF. The CDR3 DNA reads TGCGCCAGCAGCTCGACTAGCGGGGGGGCGGTGAACGAGCAGTACTTC.

The V and J genes are TRBV19 and TRBJ2-5; TRBD2 agrees at 8 bases. J gave up 2 bases and V 0 bases, and 8 bases lay outside the gene matches. This CDR3 is 17 amino acids long. CDR1 is LNHDA, CDR2 SQIVND, per germline (reference sequence). CDR3 sequence: CASSIEADSGAQETQYF. CDR3 nucleotide sequence: TGTGCCAGTAGTATAGAAGCAGATAGCGGGGCTCAAGAGACCCAGTACTTC. Drawing the rest from reference TRBV19 and TRBJ2-5, the complete variable domain is DGGITQSPKYLFRKEGQNVTLSCEQNLNHDAMYWYRQDPGQGLRLIYYSQIVNDFQKGDIAEGYSVSREKKESFPLTVTSAQKNPTAFYLCASSIEADSGAQETQYFGPGTRLLVL.

The gene calls are TRBV7-9 and TRBJ2-1; the match to TRBD2 covers 7 bases. Trimming cost V 1 base and J 8 bases; bases outside gene matches: 11. CDR1 and CDR2 from the germline V gene are SEHNR and FQNEAQ (reference sequence). The CDR3 length is 16 residues. CDR3 nucleotide sequence: TGTGCCAGCAGCTTAGGGGCGGGGGTCGGGGCCGATGAGCAGTTCTTC. Encoded protein: CASSLGAGVGADEQFF.

This clone was observed a handful of times. The chain links TRBV5-6 to TRBJ2-1; tentatively, D is TRBD2 (5 bases). Trimming shortened V by 3 bases and J by 0 bases, and 10 bases separated the two germline ends. Germline-derived CDR1 and CDR2 are SGHDT and YYEEEE. CDR3 size: 15 residues. CDR3 in DNA: TGTGCCAGCAGCTCGGACTCGAGCTCCTACAATGAGCAGTTCTTC. Translating it yields CASSSDSSSYNEQFF. Full variable domain (remainder filled in from reference TRBV5-6 and TRBJ2-1): DAGVTQSPTHLIKTRGQQVTLRCSPKSGHDTVSWYQQALGQGPQFIFQYYEEEERQRGNFPDRFSGHQFPNYSSELNVNALLLGDSALYLCASSSDSSSYNEQFFGPGTRLTVL.

The V gene is TRBV5-1, the J gene TRBJ2-5, with D tentatively TRBD2 (5 bases). The germline V gene has CDR1 SGHRS and CDR2 YFSETQ. Trimming took 0 bases from V and 1 from J, leaving 22 bases between them. The CDR3 runs to 19 residues. The chain's CDR3 is CASSLDAHLPPGSQETQYF. The CDR3 bases are TGCGCCAGCAGCTTGGACGCCCATCTCCCCCCGGGAAGCCAAGAGACCCAGTACTTC.

V is TRBV9 and J is TRBJ2-1; D not resolved. This CDR3 has 10 amino acids. Per the germline V gene, CDR1 is SGDLS and CDR2 is YYNGEE. V lost 7 bases and J lost 6, with 5 bases in between. CDR3 amino acids: CASGSNEQFF. The CDR3, as DNA: TGTGCCAGCGGTAGCAATGAGCAGTTCTTC.

The V call is TRBV2, the J call TRBJ2-2, with a weak D call TRBD1 (5 bases). V lost 8 bases to trimming and J lost 8 bases, with 9 bases between them. The CDR3 has 11 amino acids. Germline values: CDR1 SNHLY, CDR2 FYNNEI. The CDR3 here is CASQRQGELFF. The CDR3, as DNA: TGTGCCAGCCAGAGACAGGGGGAGCTGTTTTTT.

The chain uses TRBV18 and TRBJ2-7, with D possibly matching TRBD1 (5 bases). The CDR3 has 16 amino acids. The ends were cut back, 2 bases at V and 0 bases at J, with 14 bases in the middle. CDR1 and CDR2 from the germline V gene are KGHSH and LQKENI. The CDR3: CASSPIKGPNSYEQYF. CDR3 bases: TGTGCCAGCTCACCAATTAAGGGGCCGAACTCCTACGAGCAGTACTTC.

This clone occurred once. V gene TRBV9 combines with J gene TRBJ1-2; D might be TRBD1 (5 bases). The V end lost 2 bases, the J end lost 5 bases, and 13 bases lay between the germline ends. The CDR3 covers 14 residues. CDR1 and CDR2 (germline): SGDLS, YYNGEE. The CDR3 DNA reads TGTGCCAGCAGCGTCAGCCGCCAGGGTTATGGCTACACCTTC. The encoded protein is CASSVSRQGYGYTF.

The chain couples TRBV27 to TRBJ2-2; 7 bases agree with TRBD2. With V trimmed by 2 bases and J by 1 base, 13 bases remained unmatched. The CDR3 runs to 19 residues. The germline CDR1 and CDR2 sequences are MNHEY and SMNVEV (reference sequence). The CDR3, as DNA: TGTGCCAGCAGTTTAGTAGGGACTATTTGGGGGGTGAACACCGGGGAGCTGTTTTTT. It specifies CASSLVGTIWGVNTGELFF.

This sequence joins TRBV29-1 and TRBJ2-1; 8 bases fit TRBD1. The V segment lost 2 bases and the J segment 8 bases; nucleotides outside the gene matches: 14. In germline, CDR1 is SQVTM, CDR2 ANQGSEA. The CDR3 consists of 16 residues. CDR3 bases: TGCAGCGTTGAAAATAGTCTGCAGGGGGCGAGCGATGAGCAGTTCTTC. This encodes CSVENSLQGASDEQFF.

About this clone: The junction departs from the called germline gene at one end, perhaps through a read error. The chain joins TRBV6-1 to TRBJ1-1, with a tentative D call TRBD1 (6 bases). Germline assignment: CDR1 MNHNS and CDR2 SASEGT. The CDR3 contains 20 residues. The CDR3 DNA sequence: TGTGCCAGCAGCGAAGGGGGACAAGACGACAGCCGAATCTCTTGTGGTGAAGCTTTCTTT. Translated: CASSEGGQDDSRISCGEAFF.

This rearrangement joins TRBV9 to TRBJ1-4; perhaps TRBD1 as D (6 bases). Germline assignment: CDR1 SGDLS and CDR2 YYNGEE. V lost 4 bases to trimming and J lost 8 bases, with 18 bases between them. This CDR3 region has 15 residues. The CDR3 region is CASSSRQAMGEKLFF. The DNA for the CDR3 is TGTGCCAGCAGCTCCCGACAGGCGATGGGGGAAAAACTGTTTTTT.

This chain uses TRBV4-1 with TRBJ1-4; tentatively, D is TRBD1 (5 bases). CDR3 length: 15 residues. Germline V gene sequence: CDR1 MGHRA, CDR2 YSYEKL. The ends were cut back, 6 bases at V and 6 bases at J, with 17 bases in the middle. The CDR3 DNA reads as TGCGCCAGCAGTACCACCCACGGACAAGATGAAAAACTGTTTTTT. This translates into CASSTTHGQDEKLFF.

The chain couples TRBV18 to TRBJ1-6; 7 positions agree with TRBD1. This CDR3 contains 15 residues. The germline gives CDR1 KGHSH, CDR2 LQKENI. The ends lost 2 bases at V and 5 bases at J; junction bases unmatched: 3. Here the CDR3 DNA reads TGTGCCAGCTCACCAAGACAGGGTGATAATTCACCCCTCCACTTT. This translates into CASSPRQGDNSPLHF.

This clone turned up a few times. The chain uses TRBV12-5 and TRBJ2-3; TRBD2 matches 12 bases. Germline V CDR1 and CDR2: LGHNT, FRNRAP. The CDR3 has 15 residues. The junction had 0 bases not matched to a gene; V was cut back by 2 bases and J by 3 bases. The CDR3: CASGLTSGGTDTQYF. The CDR3 DNA follows: TGTGCTAGTGGTTTGACTAGCGGGGGGACAGATACGCAGTATTTT. Full variable domain (outside the CDR3, taken from reference TRBV12-5 and TRBJ2-3): DARVTQTPRHKVTEMGQEVTMRCQPILGHNTVFWYRQTMMQGLELLAYFRNRAPLDDSGMPKDRFSAEMPDATLATLKIQPSEPRDSAVYFCASGLTSGGTDTQYFGPGTRLTVL.

The chain links TRBV7-2 to TRBJ2-1; 9 bases fit TRBD1. V lost 5 bases and J lost 5; bases outside the gene matches: 4. This CDR3 comprises 14 residues. Per germline, CDR1 SGHTA and CDR2 FQGNSA. The DNA of the CDR3 is TGTGCCAGCAGCCCATGGGACAGGGACAATGAGCAGTTCTTC. Translated: CASSPWDRDNEQFF.

The V gene is TRBV14, the J gene TRBJ2-1; D remains ambiguous. There are 15 residues in the CDR3. The V and J ends lost 1 base and 0 bases respectively, with 7 bases between them. Germline CDR1 reads SGHDN; CDR2 reads FVKESK. CDR3 bases: TGTGCCAGCAGCCAAGCACAGTTCTCCTACAATGAGCAGTTCTTC. Translating gives CASSQAQFSYNEQFF.

The chain has TRBV5-8 and TRBJ1-2; 9 bases line up with TRBD1. CDR3 length equals 11 residues. V was pared by 5 bases and J by 14 bases, with 7 bases of the junction left unmatched. Germline V CDR1 and CDR2: SGHTS, YDEGEE. The CDR3 region has the DNA TGTGCCAGCAGTCTCCGGGACAGGGAGACCTTC. This gives the protein CASSLRDRETF.

This clone was counted between two and nine times. This chain connects TRBV5-1 to TRBJ2-7; 7 bases line up with TRBD2. J gave up 3 bases and V 4 bases, and 10 bases lay outside the gene matches. The CDR3 is 15 amino acids. Germline V gene data show CDR1 as SGHRS and CDR2 as YFSETQ. The DNA of the CDR3 is TGCGCCAGCAGCCCCCCGGCTAGCGGTTACTACGAGCAGTACTTC. This sequence encodes CASSPPASGYYEQYF.